This TCR beta chain was obtained from a study of cytomegalovirus exposure and HLA in healthy donors. Comment on this clone: The antigen is not known.

Here immunoSEQ multiplex PCR was the method, and the copy in TCRdb shows in-frame clones only, minus some. The data hold approximately 300,000 clones, with around 90% observed a single time. The donors were part of the validation cohort of 120 subjects. That cohort was separate from the first cohort, which comprised roughly 670 subjects. Study outcomes and limitations: In vitro, a few CMV-associated chains proved specific for CMV antigens. Most sequenced TCRs were rare (though some public TCRs occurred in many donors).

Trimming took 0 bases from V and 3 from J; bases not matched to a gene: 7. Germline CDR1 and CDR2: SGHNT and YENEEA. The CDR3 has 16 residues. This clonotype originated in a woman aged 25 to 39 in good health and CMV-seropositive. The sequencing input was PBMCs. The V gene is TRBV11-3, the J gene TRBJ1-1; TRBD1 matches 7 bases. CDR3 bases: TGTGCCAGCAGCTTAGAAACTCTCAGGGGGGACACTGAAGCTTTCTTT. Translating it yields CASSLETLRGDTEAFF.